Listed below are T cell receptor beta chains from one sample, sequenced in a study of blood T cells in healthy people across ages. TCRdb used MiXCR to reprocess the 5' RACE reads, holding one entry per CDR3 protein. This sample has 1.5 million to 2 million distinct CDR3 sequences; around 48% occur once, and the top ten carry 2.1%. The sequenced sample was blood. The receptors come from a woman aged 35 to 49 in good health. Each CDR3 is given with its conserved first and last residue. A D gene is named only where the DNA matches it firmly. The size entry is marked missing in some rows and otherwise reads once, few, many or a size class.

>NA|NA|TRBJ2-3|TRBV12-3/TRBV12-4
TGTGCCAGCAGTTTTGAGGGAACCATCACAGATACGCAGTATTTT
CASSFEGTITDTQYF
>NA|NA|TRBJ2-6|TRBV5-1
TGCGCCAGCACCTCACGGTCCTCTGGGGCCAGCGTCCTGACTTTC
CASTSRSSGASVLTF
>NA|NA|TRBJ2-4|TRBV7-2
TGTGCCAGCAGCTTACGACAGGATCTAGCCAAAAACATTCAGTACTTC
CASSLRQDLAKNIQYF
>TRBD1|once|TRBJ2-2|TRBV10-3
TGTGCCCTAGGGACAGGGAACGCCGGGGAGCTGTTTTTT
CALGTGNAGELFF
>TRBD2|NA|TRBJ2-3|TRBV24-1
TGTGCCACCAGTGATCCCCGGGGGGAGAGACCGGATACGCAGTATTTT
CATSDPRGERPDTQYF
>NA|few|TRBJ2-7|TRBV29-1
TGCAGCGTTGAAGATGAAGACAAACTCAACTACGAGCAGTACTTC
CSVEDEDKLNYEQYF
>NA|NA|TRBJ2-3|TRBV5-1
TGCGCCAGCAGCTTTCGCGGGGGCCGCACAGATACGCAGTATTTT
CASSFRGGRTDTQYF
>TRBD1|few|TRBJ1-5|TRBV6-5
TGTGCCAGCAGTTATCTCCCTATTAACGGATGGACAGGTGGGAATCAGCCCCAGCATTTT
CASSYLPINGWTGGNQPQHF
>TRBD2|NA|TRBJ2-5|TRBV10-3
TGTGCCATCAGTGAGTCACTCAGCGGGGCCTCCCAAGAGACCCAGTACTTC
CAISESLSGASQETQYF
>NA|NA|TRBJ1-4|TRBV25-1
TGTGCCAGCAGTGATTCGGGGGTAGGGTCGGCAACTAATGAAAAACTGTTTTTT
CASSDSGVGSATNEKLFF
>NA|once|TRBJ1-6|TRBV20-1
TGCAGTGCTAGAGATTATCGGGGTTCAGGACCCCTCCACTTT
CSARDYRGSGPLHF
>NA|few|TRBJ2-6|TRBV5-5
TGTGCCAGCAGCTTGGTGGACAGCCCTCCTGGGGCCAACGTCCTGACTTTC
CASSLVDSPPGANVLTF
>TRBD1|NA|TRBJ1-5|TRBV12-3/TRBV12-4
TGTGCCAGCAGGTCGCGGAGGGCAGGGGGTCAGCCCCAGCATTTT
CASRSRRAGGQPQHF
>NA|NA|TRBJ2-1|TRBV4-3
TGCGCCAGCAGCCTAGACATCCAGCCATACAATGTGCAGTTCTTC
CASSLDIQPYNVQFF
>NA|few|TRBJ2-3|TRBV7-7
TGTGCTAGCCATATACTGGGCACAGATACGCAGTATTTT
CASHILGTDTQYF
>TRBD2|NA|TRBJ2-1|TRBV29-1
TGCAGCGTTGAACGGCGGGGGGGCCTTGGGAATGAGCAGTTCTTC
CSVERRGGLGNEQFF
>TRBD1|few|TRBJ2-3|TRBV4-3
TGCGCCAGCAGCCGTATGACAGGGACAGATACGCAGTATTTT
CASSRMTGTDTQYF
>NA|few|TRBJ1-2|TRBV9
TGTGCCAGCAGCGTAGTGGCAACCACGGTGGATGGCTACACCTTC
CASSVVATTVDGYTF
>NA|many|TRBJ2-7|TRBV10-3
TGTGCCATCAGTGAGCCGAGCTACGAGCAGTACTTC
CAISEPSYEQYF
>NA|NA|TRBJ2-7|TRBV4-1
TGCGCCAGCAGCCAAGATACTTCCTACAATGAGCAGTACTTC
CASSQDTSYNEQYF
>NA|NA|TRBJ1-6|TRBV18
TGTGCCAGCTCACCGGGATCCGGTTATTCACCCCTCCACTTT
CASSPGSGYSPLHF
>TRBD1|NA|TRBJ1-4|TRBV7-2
TGTGCCAGCAGCTTAGTTGGGACAGGGAAGGAAAAACTGTTTTTT
CASSLVGTGKEKLFF
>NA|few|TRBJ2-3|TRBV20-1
TGCAGTGCAAACCGAGGCTCCTGGGGGTATGAAAATACGCAGTATTTT
CSANRGSWGYENTQYF
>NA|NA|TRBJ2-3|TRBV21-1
TGTGCCAGCAGCAAAGTGGTAGGCTGTGACAGCAGCACAGATACGCAGTATTTT
CASSKVVGCDSSTDTQYF
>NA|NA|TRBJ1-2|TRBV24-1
TGTGCCACCAGTGATTCCAACAGGTTCTTGACTTCTGGCTACACCTTC
CATSDSNRFLTSGYTF
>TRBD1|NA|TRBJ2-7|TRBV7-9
TGTGCCAGCGGGACAGCCACCTACGAGCAGTACTTC
CASGTATYEQYF
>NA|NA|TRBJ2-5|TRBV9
TGTGCCAGCAGCGCCTCTCCAGTGGAGACCCAGTACTTC
CASSASPVETQYF
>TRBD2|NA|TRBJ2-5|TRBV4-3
TGCGCCAGCAGCCCCGGGACTAGCTCTAAAGAGACCCAGTACTTC
CASSPGTSSKETQYF
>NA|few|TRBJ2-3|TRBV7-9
TGTGCCAGCAGCTTATCTGCGGGGATATGGTCAGATACGCAGTATTTT
CASSLSAGIWSDTQYF
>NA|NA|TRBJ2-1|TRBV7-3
TGTGCCAGCAGCCTCAGACTCGGGCGAACGGACACCAGCTCCTACAATGAGCAGTTCTTC
CASSLRLGRTDTSSYNEQFF
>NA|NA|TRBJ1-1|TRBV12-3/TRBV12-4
TGTGCCAGCGTAGGTAGGGACACTGAAGCTTTCTTT
CASVGRDTEAFF
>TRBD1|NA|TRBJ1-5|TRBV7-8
TGTGCCAGCAGCTCACCCACGGACAGGGACCCCTTAGGAGCCCAGCATTTT
CASSSPTDRDPLGAQHF
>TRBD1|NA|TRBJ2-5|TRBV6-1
TGTGCCAGCAGTGAAACCGAGCCGGGACAGGGCTACAATGAGCAGTACTTC
CASSETEPGQGYNEQYF
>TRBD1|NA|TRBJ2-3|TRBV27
TGTGCCAGCAAGTCAGGGGGAAATATGAATACGCAGTATTTT
CASKSGGNMNTQYF
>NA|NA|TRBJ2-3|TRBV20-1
TGCAGTGCTATAAGGCGGGGACCCACAGATACGCAGTATTTT
CSAIRRGPTDTQYF
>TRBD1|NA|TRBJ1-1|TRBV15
TGTGCCACCAGCAGAGATCGGATCTCCGGGACAGGGGCCACTGAAGCTTTCTTT
CATSRDRISGTGATEAFF
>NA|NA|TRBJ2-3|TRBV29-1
TGCAGCGCACAAGGACACGCAGCTAGCACAGATACGCAGTATTTT
CSAQGHAASTDTQYF
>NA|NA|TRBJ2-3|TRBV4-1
TGCGCCAGCAGCCCCGAACTATCGAACACAGATACGCAGTATTTT
CASSPELSNTDTQYF
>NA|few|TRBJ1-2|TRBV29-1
TGCAGCGTTGAGCGGGCGGACTATGGCTACACCTTC
CSVERADYGYTF
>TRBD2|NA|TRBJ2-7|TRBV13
TGTGCCAGCAGCTCGAGCGGGGGGGCCCCCTACGAGCAGTACTTC
CASSSSGGAPYEQYF
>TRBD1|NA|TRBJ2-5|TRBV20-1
TGCAGTGCAGAAACGGGACAGGGCCAAGAGACCCAGTACTTC
CSAETGQGQETQYF
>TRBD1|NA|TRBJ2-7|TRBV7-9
TGTGCCAGCAGCCACCTGAGACAGGGCTTCCACGAGCAGTACTTC
CASSHLRQGFHEQYF